This is a list of T cell receptor beta chains from one sample in a study of cytotoxic CD8 clonotypes in ibrutinib-treated CLL. Data came from immunoSEQ multiplex PCR; TCRdb stores just in-frame clones and leaves some out. This table has some 10,000 clones, about 79% appearing once. Sequenced here: PBMCs, sampled at disease progression, from a patient treated with ibrutinib. The receptor set was obtained from a human donor with chronic lymphocytic leukemia. Both conserved end residues are part of each CDR3. D genes are given only for firm matches.

J | D | V | CDR3
TRBJ1-3 | - | TRBV2 | CASQGPGRNTIYF
TRBJ2-1 | - | TRBV9 | CASSGRAWEQFF
TRBJ2-1 | TRBD2 | TRBV4-2 | CASSQMTSGPYNEQFF
TRBJ1-1 | - | TRBV19 | CASIAIGQLNTEAFF
TRBJ1-3 | - | TRBV4-1 | CASSQGGTIYF
TRBJ2-2 | - | TRBV5-5 | CASSLGARVAGELFF
TRBJ2-1 | - | TRBV5-1 | CASSLRGLTGSSYNEQFF
TRBJ1-4 | - | TRBV30 | CAWSALSGWREELFF
TRBJ1-6 | TRBD1 | TRBV5-1 | CASSQSADRLTLHF
TRBJ2-3 | TRBD1 | TRBV5-1 | CASSRTGVDTQYF
TRBJ1-1 | TRBD1 | TRBV18 | CASSTRQGGTEAFF
TRBJ1-6 | - | TRBV30 | CAWSLYDGLNSPLHF
TRBJ1-1 | TRBD1 | TRBV27 | CASSNRGLNTEAFF
TRBJ2-3 | - | TRBV7-3 | CASSLMGGLDTQYF
TRBJ2-1 | - | TRBV5-1 | CASSSLGPSAREQFF
TRBJ1-2 | - | TRBV5-1 | CASSFSGTQFYGYTF
TRBJ1-5 | - | TRBV6-5 | CASSSGWDNQPQHF
TRBJ2-7 | TRBD2 | TRBV6-1 | CASGWTSGAYEQYF
TRBJ2-2 | TRBD1 | TRBV11-3 | CASSLGVGTGYTGELFF
TRBJ1-5 | TRBD1 | TRBV2 | CASSAQGQGIGGNQPQHF
TRBJ2-5 | - | TRBV5-1 | CASSHKETQYF
TRBJ2-7 | - | TRBV5-4 | CASSLTAGSYEQYF
TRBJ1-6 | - | TRBV7-6 | CASSLASLNSPLHF
TRBJ1-6 | - | TRBV5-4 | CASSLQGRRNSPLHF
TRBJ2-7 | TRBD1 | TRBV28 | CASSLPGQGGNEQYF
TRBJ1-5 | - | TRBV27 | CASRNRGNQPQHF
TRBJ2-7 | TRBD1 | TRBV7-8 | CASSLRQGIYEQYF
TRBJ2-2 | - | TRBV6-5 | CASGWAGELFF
TRBJ2-1 | - | TRBV12-2 | CASWNEQFF
TRBJ2-7 | - | TRBV19 | CASSIYGYEQYF
TRBJ1-6 | - | TRBV6-1 | CASIGQSSYNSPLHF
TRBJ2-7 | - | TRBV2 | CASRPGGNSYEQYF
TRBJ1-6 | - | TRBV6-6 | CASRRLTGNNSPLHF
TRBJ1-1 | - | TRBV27 | CASRGTGNTEAFF
TRBJ1-5 | TRBD1 | TRBV4-1 | CASSQGRQGDQPQHF
TRBJ1-1 | - | TRBV6-1 | CASSEVYTEAFF
TRBJ2-7 | - | TRBV30 | CAWRKRSKQSLLETYEQYF
TRBJ1-3 | - | TRBV4-1 | CASSQGGRGRNSGNTIYF
TRBJ2-7 | - | TRBV5-1 | CASSLAQGLTYEQYF
TRBJ2-2 | - | TRBV6-5 | CASSSRDGSNTGELFF
TRBJ1-2 | - | TRBV6-1 | CAVQLHGSFYGYTF
TRBJ1-1 | - | TRBV7-9 | CASSAPGRMNTEAFF
TRBJ2-3 | TRBD2 | TRBV2 | CASIKAGAPGDTQYF
TRBJ1-4 | - | TRBV30 | CAWSPVGHHNEKLFF
TRBJ2-7 | - | TRBV6-1 | CASSEHYEQYF
TRBJ1-4 | - | TRBV27 | CASSLRGTNEKLFF
TRBJ1-1 | TRBD1 | TRBV2 | CASREYRGNTEAFF
TRBJ1-4 | TRBD1 | TRBV6-1 | CASSVGQGSEKLFF
TRBJ1-2 | - | TRBV5-1 | CASRQGLDYGYTF
TRBJ1-4 | - | TRBV11-2 | CASSVPSTNEKLFF
TRBJ2-1 | TRBD2 | TRBV7-3 | CASSFGSGGLSPYNEQFF
TRBJ2-7 | - | TRBV4-2 | CASSQDKGDSYEQYF
TRBJ2-1 | - | TRBV5-8 | CASSPDASYVNEQFF
TRBJ2-1 | - | TRBV5-8 | CASSLFVGGSDEQFF
TRBJ2-7 | - | TRBV27 | CASSLPGGRQYF
TRBJ2-3 | TRBD2 | TRBV6-1 | CASSVTSGGSTDTQYF
TRBJ1-1 | - | TRBV7-3 | CASSLMVNTEAFF